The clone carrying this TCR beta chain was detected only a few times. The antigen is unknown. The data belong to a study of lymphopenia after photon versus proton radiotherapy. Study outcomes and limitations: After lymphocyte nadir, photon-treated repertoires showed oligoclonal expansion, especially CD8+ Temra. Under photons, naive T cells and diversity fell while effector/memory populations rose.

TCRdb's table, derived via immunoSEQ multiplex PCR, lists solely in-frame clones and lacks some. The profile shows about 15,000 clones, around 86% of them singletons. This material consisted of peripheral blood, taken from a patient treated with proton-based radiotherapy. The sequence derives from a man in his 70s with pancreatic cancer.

The CDR3 nucleotides read TGTGCCAGCAGGCGACAGGGAGTGGCGAACTATGGCTACACCTTC. Translation: CASRRQGVANYGYTF. The chain has TRBV28 and TRBJ1-2; 7 positions agree with TRBD1. With V trimmed by 6 bases and J by 2 bases, 9 bases remained unmatched. This CDR3 comprises 15 residues. Germline V gene lookup returns CDR1 MDHEN and CDR2 SYDVKM.